The rows below give T cell receptor beta chains drawn from one sample of a study of T-cell reconstitution after alpha-beta-depleted transplantation in children. TCRdb called the PCR reads again in MiXCR, with one record for every CDR3 protein. Seen here are about 980,000 distinct CDR3 sequences, about 30% observed once, and the top ten hold over 25%. Sequenced material: PBMCs, mostly from graft donor cells, taken 360 days after TCRalphabeta/CD19-depleted stem cell transplant. Receptors originate from a boy in the first two years of life who had a stem cell transplant for SCID, so the T cells may come from the graft donor. Each CDR3 is given with its conserved first and last residue. Each record gives: V gene, J gene, D gene, clone size, CDR3 DNA, CDR3 protein. A D gene is named only where the DNA matches it firmly. Size tells how often a clone was seen (once, few, many) or the class of an expanded clone, and some rows leave it out.

V gene: TRBV9
J gene: TRBJ2-2
D gene: NA
clone size: few
CDR3 DNA: TGTGCCAGCAGCGTAGCCCCAGGGATTGCCGGGGAGCTGTTTTTT
CDR3 protein: CASSVAPGIAGELFF

V gene: TRBV5-8
J gene: TRBJ1-5
D gene: NA
clone size: NA
CDR3 DNA: TGTGCCAGCAGCCTCTCGGCAGGAGGTGGGGCTCAGCCCCAGCATTTT
CDR3 protein: CASSLSAGGGAQPQHF

V gene: TRBV29-1
J gene: TRBJ2-3
D gene: TRBD1
clone size: few
CDR3 DNA: TGCAGCGTTGAAGTGACAGGGGCTAGCACAGATACGCAGTATTTT
CDR3 protein: CSVEVTGASTDTQYF

V gene: TRBV5-1
J gene: TRBJ1-4
D gene: NA
clone size: once
CDR3 DNA: TGCGCCAGCAGCAGAGAGTCCAGTCTTAATGAAAAACTGTTTTTT
CDR3 protein: CASSRESSLNEKLFF

V gene: TRBV5-1
J gene: TRBJ2-1
D gene: TRBD2
clone size: many
CDR3 DNA: TGCGCCAGCAGCCCCCTGGGCGGGGGATACAATGAGCAGTTCTTC
CDR3 protein: CASSPLGGGYNEQFF

V gene: TRBV7-2
J gene: TRBJ2-6
D gene: NA
clone size: NA
CDR3 DNA: TGTGCCAGCAGCTTAGTGTTCTCTGGGGCCAACGTCCTGACTTTC
CDR3 protein: CASSLVFSGANVLTF

V gene: TRBV12-3/TRBV12-4
J gene: TRBJ2-1
D gene: TRBD2
clone size: NA
CDR3 DNA: TGTGCCAGCAGCGACTTCCAGCTAGCGGGGAGAGTCAATGAGCAGTTCTTC
CDR3 protein: CASSDFQLAGRVNEQFF

V gene: TRBV12-3/TRBV12-4
J gene: TRBJ2-1
D gene: TRBD1
clone size: NA
CDR3 DNA: TGTGCCAGCAGTTTAGCAAGACAGGGTAAGGGTGAGCAGTTCTTC
CDR3 protein: CASSLARQGKGEQFF

V gene: TRBV5-1
J gene: TRBJ2-6
D gene: NA
clone size: NA
CDR3 DNA: TGCGCCAGCAGCTCAGCCACAGGGGCCAACGTCCTGACTTTC
CDR3 protein: CASSSATGANVLTF

V gene: TRBV29-1
J gene: TRBJ2-1
D gene: NA
clone size: NA
CDR3 DNA: TGCAGCGTTGACCGGTGGGGAGGCATAGATGAGCAGTTCTTC
CDR3 protein: CSVDRWGGIDEQFF

V gene: TRBV12-3/TRBV12-4
J gene: TRBJ1-1
D gene: TRBD1
clone size: NA
CDR3 DNA: TGTGCCAGCAGCCGACACAGGGGGCTGTACACTGAAGCTTTCTTT
CDR3 protein: CASSRHRGLYTEAFF

V gene: TRBV4-3
J gene: TRBJ2-7
D gene: TRBD2
clone size: NA
CDR3 DNA: TGCGCCAGCAGCCAAGATCCGACTAGCGGGGGGACCTCCTACGAGCAGTACTTC
CDR3 protein: CASSQDPTSGGTSYEQYF

V gene: TRBV29-1
J gene: TRBJ2-1
D gene: TRBD1
clone size: NA
CDR3 DNA: TGCAGCGTTGACGGGACAGGGGAGGCTGATGAGCAGTTCTTC
CDR3 protein: CSVDGTGEADEQFF

V gene: TRBV15
J gene: TRBJ2-5
D gene: TRBD2
clone size: NA
CDR3 DNA: TGTGCCACCACCCTAGGACTAGATGGGGAGACCCAGTACTTC
CDR3 protein: CATTLGLDGETQYF

V gene: TRBV7-2
J gene: TRBJ2-3
D gene: TRBD2
clone size: few
CDR3 DNA: TGTGCCAGCAGCTTGCTAGCGGGGGGGCCGGCAGATACGCAGTATTTT
CDR3 protein: CASSLLAGGPADTQYF

V gene: TRBV5-1
J gene: TRBJ1-2
D gene: TRBD1
clone size: few
CDR3 DNA: TGCGCCAGCAGCCCTTGGGACAGGGGATCCGATGGCTACACCTTC
CDR3 protein: CASSPWDRGSDGYTF

V gene: TRBV12-3/TRBV12-4
J gene: TRBJ1-2
D gene: NA
clone size: few
CDR3 DNA: TGTGCCAGCAGCCCGGACCTCTATGGCTACACCTTC
CDR3 protein: CASSPDLYGYTF

V gene: TRBV5-1
J gene: TRBJ2-2
D gene: TRBD1
clone size: few
CDR3 DNA: TGCGCCAGCAGGGACCGCGACAGGGCCGGCCCCCACACCGGGGAGCTGTTTTTT
CDR3 protein: CASRDRDRAGPHTGELFF

V gene: TRBV5-1
J gene: TRBJ2-5
D gene: NA
clone size: few
CDR3 DNA: TGCGCCAGCAGCCGGACTACGCGAGGAGAGACCCAGTACTTC
CDR3 protein: CASSRTTRGETQYF

V gene: TRBV4-3
J gene: TRBJ2-5
D gene: NA
clone size: few
CDR3 DNA: TGCGCCAGCAGCCAAGAGAGTGGGCTCGGGACTGAAAAAGAGACCCAGTACTTC
CDR3 protein: CASSQESGLGTEKETQYF

V gene: TRBV12-3/TRBV12-4
J gene: TRBJ2-4
D gene: NA
clone size: few
CDR3 DNA: TGTGCCAGCAGTTTCAGGGCAGATTTTCTAGCCAAAAACATTCAGTACTTC
CDR3 protein: CASSFRADFLAKNIQYF

V gene: TRBV2
J gene: TRBJ2-1
D gene: NA
clone size: NA
CDR3 DNA: TGTGCCAGCAAGGAGGAGAGCTCCTACAATGAGCAGTTCTTC
CDR3 protein: CASKEESSYNEQFF

V gene: TRBV20-1
J gene: TRBJ2-1
D gene: NA
clone size: NA
CDR3 DNA: TGCAGTGCAGGACGTGGGGGTTCCTACAATGAGCAGTTCTTC
CDR3 protein: CSAGRGGSYNEQFF

V gene: TRBV12-3/TRBV12-4
J gene: TRBJ1-2
D gene: NA
clone size: few
CDR3 DNA: TGTGCCAGCAGTCCCAGACCAAGTTCAGCGGGCTACACCTTC
CDR3 protein: CASSPRPSSAGYTF

V gene: TRBV28
J gene: TRBJ2-3
D gene: TRBD2
clone size: few
CDR3 DNA: TGTGCCAGCGGTAGCGGGGGGGCCTTCCCGGATACGCAGTATTTT
CDR3 protein: CASGSGGAFPDTQYF

V gene: TRBV27
J gene: TRBJ2-2
D gene: TRBD2
clone size: NA
CDR3 DNA: TGTGCCAGCAGTTGGCTAGCGGGGGCGGGGGAGCTGTTTTTT
CDR3 protein: CASSWLAGAGELFF

V gene: TRBV4-1
J gene: TRBJ2-2
D gene: NA
clone size: NA
CDR3 DNA: TGCGCCAGCAGCCCTCAGACGGGCGACACCGGGGAGCTGTTTTTT
CDR3 protein: CASSPQTGDTGELFF

V gene: TRBV20-1
J gene: TRBJ2-7
D gene: NA
clone size: few
CDR3 DNA: TGCAGTGGAAGCGAATCCTACGAGCAGTACTTC
CDR3 protein: CSGSESYEQYF

V gene: TRBV2
J gene: TRBJ2-3
D gene: TRBD1
clone size: NA
CDR3 DNA: TGTGCCAGCAGGATAAACCGGGACAGGGGGACAGATACGCAGTATTTT
CDR3 protein: CASRINRDRGTDTQYF

V gene: TRBV7-9
J gene: TRBJ2-5
D gene: NA
clone size: few
CDR3 DNA: TGTGCCAGCAGCTTAGATTGGGGCAGTCAGACCCAGTACTTC
CDR3 protein: CASSLDWGSQTQYF

V gene: TRBV5-1
J gene: TRBJ2-7
D gene: NA
clone size: few
CDR3 DNA: TGCGCCAGCAGCTTGGCTTACGTGGGCCACGAGCAGTACTTC
CDR3 protein: CASSLAYVGHEQYF

V gene: TRBV5-1
J gene: TRBJ1-1
D gene: NA
clone size: NA
CDR3 DNA: TGCGCCAGCAGAGCTAATACAGCTTTCACTGAAGCTTTCTTT
CDR3 protein: CASRANTAFTEAFF

V gene: TRBV5-1
J gene: TRBJ1-2
D gene: TRBD1
clone size: few
CDR3 DNA: TGCGCCAGCAGCCTCGGGACAGGGAACGGCTACACCTTC
CDR3 protein: CASSLGTGNGYTF

V gene: TRBV11-2
J gene: TRBJ2-3
D gene: NA
clone size: NA
CDR3 DNA: TGTGCCAGCAGCTTAGATCAGGGGCCAGATACGCAGTATTTT
CDR3 protein: CASSLDQGPDTQYF

V gene: TRBV18
J gene: TRBJ2-7
D gene: TRBD1
clone size: NA
CDR3 DNA: TGTGCCAGCTCACCGCGACAGGGAAAGAACGAGCAGTACTTC
CDR3 protein: CASSPRQGKNEQYF

V gene: TRBV5-1
J gene: TRBJ2-7
D gene: NA
clone size: NA
CDR3 DNA: TGCGCCAGCAGCCCCGGGCCACACTACGAGCAGTACTTC
CDR3 protein: CASSPGPHYEQYF

V gene: TRBV6-5
J gene: TRBJ2-7
D gene: NA
clone size: once
CDR3 DNA: TGTGCCAGCAGTTACTCTAACAGGGTACCCTACGAGCAGTACTTC
CDR3 protein: CASSYSNRVPYEQYF

V gene: TRBV7-6
J gene: TRBJ1-2
D gene: NA
clone size: few
CDR3 DNA: TGTGCCAGCATCGAGGGAACTAACTATGGCTACACCTTC
CDR3 protein: CASIEGTNYGYTF

V gene: TRBV11-1
J gene: TRBJ2-6
D gene: NA
clone size: NA
CDR3 DNA: TGTGCCAGCAGCCCTTTTGAGTGGGGATCCCCTGGGGCCAACGTCCTGACTTTC
CDR3 protein: CASSPFEWGSPGANVLTF

V gene: TRBV5-5
J gene: TRBJ2-1
D gene: TRBD1
clone size: NA
CDR3 DNA: TGTGCCAGCAGCCCACAGGCGGACAGGGGCCTTTACAATGAGCAGTTCTTC
CDR3 protein: CASSPQADRGLYNEQFF

V gene: TRBV25-1
J gene: TRBJ2-3
D gene: TRBD2
clone size: few
CDR3 DNA: TGTGCCAGCAGTGATCCGACTAGCGGGGTTTCAGATACGCAGTATTTT
CDR3 protein: CASSDPTSGVSDTQYF

V gene: TRBV11-2
J gene: TRBJ2-3
D gene: NA
clone size: NA
CDR3 DNA: TGTGCCAGCAGCATCTCCGAAGATACGCAGTATTTT
CDR3 protein: CASSISEDTQYF

V gene: TRBV28
J gene: TRBJ2-1
D gene: TRBD1
clone size: few
CDR3 DNA: TGTGCCAGCAGTTTCGCGGGGACAGGGGGGAATGAGCAGTTCTTC
CDR3 protein: CASSFAGTGGNEQFF

V gene: TRBV5-1
J gene: TRBJ1-3
D gene: NA
clone size: few
CDR3 DNA: TGCGCCAGCAGCTTGGGGGCGCTATCAGCGGGAAACACCATATATTTT
CDR3 protein: CASSLGALSAGNTIYF

V gene: TRBV5-5
J gene: TRBJ2-2
D gene: NA
clone size: many
CDR3 DNA: TGTGCCAGCAGCTTATGGGCTGGCGCAGGGATCGGGGAGCTGTTTTTT
CDR3 protein: CASSLWAGAGIGELFF

V gene: TRBV10-3
J gene: TRBJ1-1
D gene: NA
clone size: few
CDR3 DNA: TGTGCCATCAGGACCAAGGCTGAAGCTTTCTTT
CDR3 protein: CAIRTKAEAFF

V gene: TRBV6-2/TRBV6-3
J gene: TRBJ2-5
D gene: TRBD2
clone size: NA
CDR3 DNA: TGTGCCAGCAGTTACTCCGGGGGGGCCATTGAGACCCAGTACTTC
CDR3 protein: CASSYSGGAIETQYF

V gene: TRBV28
J gene: TRBJ2-5
D gene: TRBD1
clone size: NA
CDR3 DNA: TGTGCCAGCACGATTTCCCCGGGACAGGTTGGGTTCCAAGAGACCCAGTACTTC
CDR3 protein: CASTISPGQVGFQETQYF

V gene: TRBV7-2
J gene: TRBJ2-3
D gene: TRBD2
clone size: NA
CDR3 DNA: TGTGCCAGCAAGGGAGGGCGGAGCACAGATACGCAGTATTTT
CDR3 protein: CASKGGRSTDTQYF

V gene: TRBV7-8
J gene: TRBJ2-2
D gene: TRBD1
clone size: NA
CDR3 DNA: TGTGCCAGCAGCCTCAGGGACAGGGGTATCACCGGGGAGCTGTTTTTT
CDR3 protein: CASSLRDRGITGELFF

V gene: TRBV5-6
J gene: TRBJ1-4
D gene: NA
clone size: few
CDR3 DNA: TGTGCCAGCAGCAGTTTGGGGGGCGGTGAAAAACTGTTTTTT
CDR3 protein: CASSSLGGGEKLFF

V gene: TRBV28
J gene: TRBJ2-7
D gene: NA
clone size: NA
CDR3 DNA: TGTGCCAGCACCCCGCGGGGGCCCTTTTACGAGCAGTACTTC
CDR3 protein: CASTPRGPFYEQYF

V gene: TRBV28
J gene: TRBJ1-2
D gene: NA
clone size: NA
CDR3 DNA: TGTGCCAGCAGGACGCTCAAGGGAAACTATGGCTACACCTTC
CDR3 protein: CASRTLKGNYGYTF

V gene: TRBV20-1
J gene: TRBJ1-1
D gene: NA
clone size: few
CDR3 DNA: TGCAGTGAGGGCGGAAGAACTGAAGCTTTCTTT
CDR3 protein: CSEGGRTEAFF

V gene: TRBV5-1
J gene: TRBJ2-1
D gene: NA
clone size: few
CDR3 DNA: TGCGCCAGCAGCTTGGAGTCCCGGGGGGCGTACAATGAGCAGTTCTTC
CDR3 protein: CASSLESRGAYNEQFF

V gene: TRBV4-3
J gene: TRBJ2-6
D gene: TRBD1
clone size: NA
CDR3 DNA: TGCGCCAGCAGCCAGAGGGACAGGGCAACCTCTGGGGCCAACGTCCTGACTTTC
CDR3 protein: CASSQRDRATSGANVLTF

V gene: TRBV3-1
J gene: TRBJ2-7
D gene: TRBD2
clone size: many
CDR3 DNA: TGTGCCAGCAGCCTCCTATCTAGCGGGGGCCCCTACGAGCAGTACTTC
CDR3 protein: CASSLLSSGGPYEQYF